The source of this T cell receptor (beta chain) is a study of T-cell reconstitution after alpha-beta-depleted transplantation in children. This clonotype came up many times. The authors prepared the TCRbeta library with unique molecular identifiers. TCRdb reprocessed the PCR reads via MiXCR and lists one record per CDR3 protein. The repertoire holds some 490,000 distinct CDR3 sequences, approximately 12% seen once, with 5% to 6% in the top ten. V lost 3 bases to trimming and J lost 8 bases, with 16 bases between them. The CDR3 consists of 15 residues. CDR1 is MNHEY and CDR2 is SVGAGI in the germline V gene.

This specimen consisted of PBMCs from the stem cell graft donor, obtained from the stem cell graft. V gene TRBV6-5 combines with J gene TRBJ1-4, with TRBD1 as a possible D gene (6 bases). This clonotype originated in a human donor who donated a stem cell graft to a child with combined immunodeficiency. The CDR3 spells CASSYDGGRYEKLFF. The CDR3 DNA reads as TGTGCCAGCAGTTATGACGGGGGGCGATACGAAAAACTGTTTTTT.